Presented here are 3 T cell receptor beta chains from one specimen sequenced in a study of Ad26.COV2.S vaccination and SARS-CoV-2 variants. Only in-frame clones appear in the TCRdb table, and some are missing; sequencing was by immunoSEQ multiplex PCR. The table lists 85,000 to 120,000 clones, 80% of them singletons. Sample: peripheral blood, taken after recovery from COVID-19. The receptors derive from a human donor who had recovered from COVID-19.

The V and J genes are TRBV28 and TRBJ2-7; TRBD1 matches at 9 bases. The germline gives CDR1 MDHEN, CDR2 SYDVKM. J was trimmed by 0 bases and V by 10 bases; bases with no gene match: 7. The CDR3 consists of 14 residues. The CDR3 DNA is TGTGCCACCAGGGGGACAGGGCCCTCCTACGAGCAGTACTTC. Translation gives CATRGTGPSYEQYF.

In DNA form, the CDR3 reads TGTGCCAGCGGCGACAGGGAGAACGGGGAGCTGTTTTTT. It specifies CASGDRENGELFF. V is TRBV2 and J is TRBJ2-2; 7 bases agree with TRBD1. The CDR3 is 13 amino acids. V was clipped by 8 bases and J by 7 bases; unmatched bases: 7. Germline-derived CDR1 and CDR2 are SNHLY and FYNNEI.

V is TRBV6-5 and J is TRBJ1-6; no definite D call. V was shortened by 4 bases and J by 7 bases, with 2 bases between the two germline ends. The germline gives CDR1 MNHEY, CDR2 SVGAGI. The CDR3 covers 11 residues. The CDR3, as DNA: TGTGCCAGCAGTTCCAATTCACCCCTCCACTTT. This gives the protein CASSSNSPLHF.